Detailed here is one TCR beta chain. Antigen unknown. This sample is part of a study of shared clonotypes between healthy human individuals. Whole-study results and caveats: Sampling was confined to blood; repertoires within tissues likely differ. The study found lower generation probabilities in non-shared clonotypes than in those shared by all four donors.

CD8 cells classed as naive were CD45RO-negative and positively selected for CCR7, excluding terminally differentiated effector memory CD45RA+ cells. Trimming took off 4 bases at V and 6 bases at J, with 10 bases between the two ends. Germline CDR1 is MNHEY and CDR2 is SVGAGI. CDR3 length: 13 amino acids. The run depth of the assay was deep. Here immunoSEQ multiplex PCR was the method, and the copy in TCRdb shows in-frame clones only, minus some. The data show more than 2 million clones, over 85% seen once. Sequencing was done on a sample of naive CD8+ T cells from PBMCs. V is TRBV6-5 and J is TRBJ2-1; unclear D gene. This receptor was identified in a man aged 18 to 29 in good health. Some clones in this sample may be carry-over from other donors' samples. The CDR3 DNA is TGTGCCAGCAGTTTTGGTAGGGTCAATGAGCAGTTCTTC. Residues: CASSFGRVNEQFF.